In its sample, the clone carrying this T cell receptor beta chain was seen once. The antigen remains unidentified. This sample stems from a study of beta chain features in type 1 diabetes. General study results and limits: All four CD4+ subsets from Type 1 diabetes patients carried moderately but significantly shorter TCRB CDR3s. Any HLA-type effect on TCRB rearrangement remained unresolved here. Cells with high TCR expression could be over-represented when cDNA is sequenced.

Trimming took 0 bases from V and 0 from J, leaving 24 bases between them. This CDR3 region has 21 residues. Reverse transcribing all isolated RNA meant expressed TCRB transcripts were sequenced. Only in-frame clones appear in the TCRdb table, and some are missing; sequencing was by immunoSEQ multiplex PCR. The sample has approximately 280,000 clones, approximately 15% seen once; the top ten hold about 0.014%. This receptor was obtained from a man aged 18 to 29 with type 1 diabetes. The gene calls are TRBV23-1 and TRBJ1-5; D is undetermined. TRBV23-1 has ORF status, its function being uncertain. Sample: naive CD4+ T cells from blood. Here the CDR3 reads CASSQSNRRAPTLNSNQPQHF. The CDR3 DNA follows: TGCGCCAGCAGTCAATCTAACCGGCGAGCGCCCACGCTGAATAGCAATCAGCCCCAGCATTTT.